The 26 T cell receptor beta chains below all came from one sample that was sequenced in a study of T cell changes during pregnancy in multiple sclerosis. TCRdb keeps only in-frame clones here, not all; method: immunoSEQ multiplex PCR. This table has about 56,000 clones, 90% appearing once. The sample consisted of peripheral blood, taken in the first trimester of pregnancy. These receptor sequences come from a female donor in good health, enrolled as a control in a pregnancy study.

V and J are TRBV7-8 and TRBJ2-7; D is uncertain. V lost 3 bases to trimming and J lost 0 bases, with 3 bases between them. The CDR3 is 12 amino acids. CDR1 and CDR2 (germline): SGHVS, FQNEAQ. CDR3 coding DNA: TGTGCCAGCAGCTTCCTCTCCTACGAGCAGTACTTC. Amino acid sequence: CASSFLSYEQYF.

The V gene is TRBV18, the J gene TRBJ1-1; 7 bases line up with TRBD1. The CDR3 has 17 amino acids. The V and J ends lost 3 bases and 5 bases, in that order; junction bases with no gene match: 15. Germline V gene lookup returns CDR1 KGHSH and CDR2 LQKENI. In nucleotides, the CDR3 is TGTGCCAGCTCACCTCTTGGGACAGACCTCCGGGGGACTGAAGCTTTCTTT. Amino acid sequence: CASSPLGTDLRGTEAFF.

This clone was seen only once. In DNA, the CDR3 is TGTGCCAGCAGGACCGGGGAGACCGGGGAGCTGTTTTTT. Protein product: CASRTGETGELFF. The rearrangement links TRBV27 to TRBJ2-2; possible D gene TRBD2, 5 bases. Germline loops: CDR1 MNHEY, CDR2 SMNVEV (reference sequence). CDR3 length: 13 residues. V lost 6 bases to trimming and J lost 5 bases, with 10 bases between them.

The chain is built from TRBV11-2 and TRBJ2-2; possibly TRBD1 for D (5 bases). The germline V gene encodes CDR1 SGHAT and CDR2 FQNNGV. V gave up 8 bases and J gave up 0 bases, with 7 bases separating them. This CDR3 contains 13 residues. DNA of the CDR3: TGTGCCAGCGAGGACACGAACACCGGGGAGCTGTTTTTT. Translation gives CASEDTNTGELFF.

This chain connects TRBV19 to TRBJ2-5, with 11 bases that match TRBD1. J gave up 5 bases and V 6 bases, and 5 bases lay outside the gene matches. Germline lookup yields CDR1 LNHDA and CDR2 SQIVND (reference sequence). This CDR3 has 14 amino acids. CDR3 region: CASSTGTGGETQYF. The CDR3 region has the DNA TGTGCCAGTAGCACCGGGACAGGGGGGGAGACCCAGTACTTC.

The rearrangement uses TRBV28 and TRBJ2-1; D not certain. The CDR3 runs 12 residues. Germline V gene sequence: CDR1 MDHEN, CDR2 SYDVKM. The ends were cut back, 2 bases at V and 6 bases at J, with 5 bases in the middle. This CDR3 is CASSLPGNEQFF. In DNA, the CDR3 is TGTGCCAGCAGTTTACCGGGCAATGAGCAGTTCTTC.

The chain uses TRBV6-5 and TRBJ2-7; 12 nucleotides agree with TRBD2. Trimming took 10 bases from V and 6 from J; bases not matched to a gene: 13. The CDR3 has 15 residues. The germline V gene encodes CDR1 MNHEY and CDR2 SVGAGI. CDR3 coding DNA: TGTGCCACCTGGGAGCTAGCGGGGGGGCCCGGCGAGCAGTACTTC. The encoded protein is CATWELAGGPGEQYF.

The gene calls are TRBV6-5 and TRBJ1-1; maybe TRBD1 (5 bases). V dropped 4 bases and J dropped 0 bases, with 6 bases sitting between them. CDR3 size: 13 residues. CDR1 and CDR2 (germline): MNHEY, SVGAGI. CDR3 protein: CASSSGLNTEAFF. For the CDR3, the DNA is TGTGCCAGCAGTTCAGGGTTGAACACTGAAGCTTTCTTT.

The chain links TRBV19 to TRBJ2-5; 8 bases match TRBD2. This CDR3 is built from 16 residues. The V gene end was trimmed by 4 bases and the J gene end by 7 bases; junction bases not matched to a gene: 14. Germline V lookup: CDR1 LNHDA, CDR2 SQIVND (reference sequence). CDR3 amino acids: CASSSGGRSLWGTQYF. DNA of the CDR3: TGTGCCAGTAGTAGTGGCGGGAGGTCCCTCTGGGGGACCCAGTACTTC.

The chain joins TRBV7-9 to TRBJ1-5; 8 bases are shared with TRBD1. With V trimmed by 5 bases and J by 4 bases, 1 base remained unmatched. Germline CDR1 is SEHNR and CDR2 is FQNEAQ (reference sequence). This CDR3 spans 13 amino acids. The CDR3 nucleotides read TGTGCCAGCAGCCGACAGGGGAATCAGCCCCAGCATTTT. It yields the protein CASSRQGNQPQHF.

The chain is built from TRBV4-1 and TRBJ1-2, with D possibly being TRBD1 (5 bases). The V gene's germline CDR1 is MGHRA and CDR2 YSYEKL. This CDR3 is 14 amino acids long. With 4 bases removed from V and 3 bases from J, the gap between germline ends came to 12 bases. The CDR3 loop is CASSPGHPDYGYTF. CDR3 coding DNA: TGCGCCAGCAGCCCCGGACATCCGGACTATGGCTACACCTTC.

The V and J genes are TRBV4-1 and TRBJ1-2; the match to TRBD1 covers 9 bases. This CDR3 has 14 amino acids. Germline V gene lookup returns CDR1 MGHRA and CDR2 YSYEKL. V gave up 3 bases and J gave up 3 bases; unmatched junction bases: 2. CDR3 in amino acids: CASSHDRGDYGYTF. For the CDR3, the DNA is TGCGCCAGCAGCCATGACAGGGGGGACTATGGCTACACCTTC.

This chain uses TRBV10-2 with TRBJ2-7, with D maybe TRBD2 (5 bases). The CDR3 consists of 18 residues. V was pared by 6 bases and J by 1 base, with 25 bases between. Germline CDR1 reads WSHSY; CDR2 reads SAAADI. CDR3 in amino acids: CASRPPGLATDLSYEQYF. The CDR3 bases are TGCGCCAGCAGGCCCCCCGGGTTAGCGACCGACCTATCCTACGAGCAGTACTTC.

This chain uses TRBV2 with TRBJ2-7; 10 bases are a match to TRBD2. Per germline, CDR1 SNHLY and CDR2 FYNNEI. CDR3 size: 14 residues. The V and J ends lost 3 bases and 6 bases, in that order; junction bases with no gene match: 5. The CDR3 loop is CASSDLAGATEQYF. The CDR3, as DNA: TGTGCCAGCAGTGACCTAGCGGGAGCTACCGAGCAGTACTTC.

The chain carries TRBV28 and TRBJ2-7; TRBD2 matches at 9 bases. J lost 0 bases, V lost 3 bases, and 0 bases had no gene match. The germline V gene has CDR1 MDHEN and CDR2 SYDVKM. The CDR3 is 14 amino acids. DNA for the CDR3: TGTGCCAGCAGTTTTAGCGGGAGCTCCTACGAGCAGTACTTC. Encoded protein: CASSFSGSSYEQYF.

The CDR3 DNA is TGTGCCAGCACCCAGTGGGGGGCAGGGGGTAATGAAAAACTGTTTTTT. Translating it yields CASTQWGAGGNEKLFF. The V and J genes are TRBV28 and TRBJ1-4; 7 positions match TRBD1. This CDR3 comprises 16 residues. V dropped 7 bases and J dropped 4; count of bases not matched to a gene: 12. From germline, CDR1 is MDHEN and CDR2 SYDVKM. Filled out from reference TRBV28 and TRBJ1-4, the complete variable domain reads DVKVTQSSRYLVKRTGEKVFLECVQDMDHENMFWYRQDPGLGLRLIYFSYDVKMKEKGDIPEGYSVSREKKERFSLILESASTNQTSMYLCASTQWGAGGNEKLFFGSGTQLSVL.

The chain couples TRBV19 to TRBJ2-3, with a weak D call TRBD1 (6 bases). CDR1 is LNHDA, CDR2 SQIVND, per germline (reference sequence). Trimming stripped 5 bases from V and 1 base from J, with 16 bases between. The CDR3 runs 16 residues. The CDR3 spells CASSPDTGIRTDTQYF. DNA of the CDR3: TGTGCCAGTAGTCCTGATACAGGGATACGCACAGATACGCAGTATTTT.

The chain is built from TRBV19 and TRBJ1-5, with a tentative D call TRBD1 (5 bases). The germline V and J ends were trimmed by 8 bases and 5 bases, with 13 bases remaining between them. The CDR3 consists of 13 residues. Germline-derived CDR1 and CDR2 are LNHDA and SQIVND (reference sequence). The CDR3 DNA follows: TGTGCCAGTTGTGCAGGGTTTTATCAGCCCCAGCATTTT. Translating gives CASCAGFYQPQHF.

The V call is TRBV6-1, the J call TRBJ2-1; 13 nucleotides align to TRBD2. Germline loops: CDR1 MNHNS, CDR2 SASEGT. The CDR3 runs 15 residues. V lost 4 bases and J lost 8; bases outside the gene matches: 5. The DNA of the CDR3 is TGTGCCAGCAGTGCCGAACTAGCGGGAGGGGATGAGCAGTTCTTC. This sequence encodes CASSAELAGGDEQFF.

V usage is TRBV5-6 and J usage is TRBJ2-3; TRBD1 matches 11 bases. The CDR3 is 14 amino acids. CDR1 SGHDT and CDR2 YYEEEE come from the germline V gene. Trimming took 5 bases from V and 3 from J; bases not matched to a gene: 2. CDR3: CASSWDRGTDTQYF. The CDR3 coding sequence is TGTGCCAGCAGTTGGGACAGGGGGACAGATACGCAGTATTTT.

In regard to this clone: One junction end does not reproduce the germline sequence, and a read error may be involved. CDR3 sequence: CASSIGQGNQPQHF. The CDR3 DNA is TGTGCCAGTAGCATAGGACAGGGCAATCAGCCCCAGCATTTT. The gene calls are TRBV19 and TRBJ1-5; 7 positions agree with TRBD1. Germline CDR1 LNHDA, CDR2 SQIVND (reference sequence). The CDR3 is made up of 14 amino acids.

The V gene is TRBV29-1, the J gene TRBJ2-1, with 7 bases identical to TRBD2. The CDR3 covers 13 residues. Germline lookup yields CDR1 SQVTM and CDR2 ANQGSEA. V dropped 1 base and J dropped 9; count of bases not matched to a gene: 6. CDR3 bases: TGCAGCGTTGAAGTCTACGGACTAGTTGAGCAGTTCTTC. The encoded protein is CSVEVYGLVEQFF.

This chain uses TRBV11-2 with TRBJ1-5, with 7 bases identical to TRBD1. The CDR3 contains 14 residues. The germline V gene has CDR1 SGHAT and CDR2 FQNNGV. The V segment lost 5 bases and the J segment 3 bases; nucleotides outside the gene matches: 4. The CDR3 DNA sequence: TGTGCCAGCAGCCCTACAGGGGTCAATCAGCCCCAGCATTTT. This translates into CASSPTGVNQPQHF.

V is TRBV6-1 and J is TRBJ2-5; 7 nucleotides line up with TRBD1. Losses at the gene ends were 2 bases for V and 5 bases for J; bases not matched to a gene: 2. The CDR3 runs to 13 residues. Germline lookup yields CDR1 MNHNS and CDR2 SASEGT. The CDR3 protein is CASSELTGETQYF. The CDR3 region has the DNA TGTGCCAGCAGTGAACTGACAGGGGAGACCCAGTACTTC.

The chain links TRBV13 to TRBJ2-7, with a weak D call TRBD2 (7 bases). With 2 bases removed from V and 4 bases from J, the gap between germline ends came to 15 bases. From germline, CDR1 is PRHDT and CDR2 FYEKMQ (reference sequence). CDR3 length equals 15 residues. CDR3 in amino acids: CASSLHPGGGYEQYF. The CDR3, as DNA: TGTGCCAGCAGCTTACATCCGGGGGGCGGGTACGAGCAGTACTTC.

DNA of the CDR3: TGTGCCAGCAGCCGTGGACTAGCGGCCTACGAGCAGTACTTC. It specifies CASSRGLAAYEQYF. The V call is TRBV6-5, the J call TRBJ2-7, with TRBD2 matching 10 bases. The CDR3 is 14 amino acids. Germline trimming cut 6 bases from V and 2 bases from J; bases unmatched to any gene: 4. Germline V gene data show CDR1 as MNHEY and CDR2 as SVGAGI.